A selection of T cell receptor beta chains follows, all from one sample in a study of blood T cell repertoires in COVID-19. Here immunoSEQ multiplex PCR was the method, and the copy in TCRdb shows in-frame clones only, minus some. The repertoire holds some 200,000 clones, with roughly nine tenths as singletons. Sequenced: PBMCs or T cells enriched from blood (not recorded which). Receptor source: a woman in her forties or fifties in a cohort exposed to, infected with or recovered from COVID-19 (not recorded which). The CDR3 runs from the conserved cysteine through the conserved F or W. The order of the fields is V gene, D gene, J gene, clone size, CDR3 DNA, CDR3 protein. D genes are given only for firm matches. The size entry is marked missing in some rows and otherwise reads once, few, many or a size class.

V: TRBV6-6
D: TRBD2
J: TRBJ2-1
size: -
DNA: TGTGCCAGCTGCGGGAGCTCCTACAATGAGCAGTTCTTC
CDR3: CASCGSSYNEQFF

V: TRBV3-1/TRBV3-2
D: -
J: TRBJ2-7
size: -
DNA: TGTGCCAGCAGCCGATCCGCCACAGGTAACAACGAGCAGTACTTC
CDR3: CASSRSATGNNEQYF

V: TRBV6-5
D: -
J: TRBJ1-3
size: -
DNA: TGTGCCAGCAGTCAGGGGCTCATTTCTGGAAACACCATATATTTT
CDR3: CASSQGLISGNTIYF

V: TRBV7-2
D: -
J: TRBJ1-2
size: -
DNA: TGTGCCAGCAGCTTACGACAAGTGTTGGGCTACACCTTC
CDR3: CASSLRQVLGYTF

V: TRBV30
D: -
J: TRBJ2-7
size: -
DNA: TGTGCCTGGAGTTACGGGCGGGGGCGTTTTTACGAGCAGTACTTC
CDR3: CAWSYGRGRFYEQYF

V: TRBV2
D: -
J: TRBJ1-1
size: -
DNA: TGTGCCAGCAGTATTAACCGCAGGGGTTTGAACACTGAAGCTTTCTTT
CDR3: CASSINRRGLNTEAFF

V: TRBV27
D: TRBD1
J: TRBJ1-2
size: -
DNA: TGTGCCAGCCAAGACAGGGGGATGCGAGGCTACACCTTC
CDR3: CASQDRGMRGYTF

V: TRBV24-1
D: TRBD1
J: TRBJ2-1
size: -
DNA: TGTGCCACCAGTGCCGGACAGGTCCAACCTGCCAACTCCTACAATGAGCAGTTCTTC
CDR3: CATSAGQVQPANSYNEQFF

V: TRBV6-6
D: TRBD1
J: TRBJ1-6
size: -
DNA: TGTGCCAGCAGGCAGGACAGGGGTAATTCACCCCTCCACTTT
CDR3: CASRQDRGNSPLHF

V: TRBV30
D: TRBD1
J: TRBJ2-3
size: -
DNA: TGTGCCTGGAATCGGGACAGGGGGAACACAGATACGCAGTATTTT
CDR3: CAWNRDRGNTDTQYF

V: TRBV27
D: -
J: TRBJ2-2
size: -
DNA: TGTGCCAGCAGTTTAGGGCGCCATGGCACCGGGGAGCTGTTTTTT
CDR3: CASSLGRHGTGELFF

V: TRBV29-1
D: -
J: TRBJ2-7
size: -
DNA: TGCAGCGTTGCGACGACATCTGACGGCGAGCAGTACTTC
CDR3: CSVATTSDGEQYF

V: TRBV3-1/TRBV3-2
D: TRBD2
J: TRBJ2-5
size: -
DNA: TGTGCCAGCAGCGTCGTTAGCGGGGGGGCCGGAGAGACCCAGTACTTC
CDR3: CASSVVSGGAGETQYF

V: TRBV5-4
D: -
J: TRBJ2-3
size: -
DNA: TGTGCCAGCAGCTTGAAGGGGTGGACAGATACGCAGTATTTT
CDR3: CASSLKGWTDTQYF

V: TRBV4-3
D: -
J: TRBJ2-7
size: -
DNA: TGCGCCAGCAGCCAAGATCTGTCGTCGGGGGTTCCTCCCTACGAGCAGTACTTC
CDR3: CASSQDLSSGVPPYEQYF

V: TRBV2
D: -
J: TRBJ1-5
size: -
DNA: TGTGCCAGCAGTGAAAACCTCAGGCCCCAGCATTTT
CDR3: CASSENLRPQHF

V: TRBV27
D: TRBD1
J: TRBJ2-7
size: -
DNA: TGTGCCAGCAGTACATCCCCCCTAGGACAGGGAGTCTCCTACGAGCAGTACTTC
CDR3: CASSTSPLGQGVSYEQYF

V: TRBV9
D: -
J: TRBJ1-4
size: few
DNA: TGTGCCAGCAGCGTTTCGGGTTACCCCTATGAAAAACTGTTTTTT
CDR3: CASSVSGYPYEKLFF

V: TRBV25-1
D: -
J: TRBJ1-1
size: -
DNA: TGTGCCAGCAGTGATCCAGCTGGAGGGAACACTGAAGCTTTCTTT
CDR3: CASSDPAGGNTEAFF

V: TRBV2
D: -
J: TRBJ1-2
size: -
DNA: TGTGCCAGCAGTACAGGGTTTTATGGCTACACCTTC
CDR3: CASSTGFYGYTF

V: TRBV24-1
D: -
J: TRBJ1-5
size: -
DNA: TGTGCCCCCTACCCCCGTAGACAGGGCAATCAGCCCCAGCATTTT
CDR3: CAPYPRRQGNQPQHF

V: TRBV27
D: TRBD1
J: TRBJ1-2
size: -
DNA: TGTGCCAGCAGTTTAAGGACAGGGACTTCAAGGGGCTACACCTTC
CDR3: CASSLRTGTSRGYTF

V: TRBV27
D: -
J: TRBJ1-2
size: -
DNA: TGTGCCAGCAGTGGACAAACTAACTATGGCTACACCTTC
CDR3: CASSGQTNYGYTF